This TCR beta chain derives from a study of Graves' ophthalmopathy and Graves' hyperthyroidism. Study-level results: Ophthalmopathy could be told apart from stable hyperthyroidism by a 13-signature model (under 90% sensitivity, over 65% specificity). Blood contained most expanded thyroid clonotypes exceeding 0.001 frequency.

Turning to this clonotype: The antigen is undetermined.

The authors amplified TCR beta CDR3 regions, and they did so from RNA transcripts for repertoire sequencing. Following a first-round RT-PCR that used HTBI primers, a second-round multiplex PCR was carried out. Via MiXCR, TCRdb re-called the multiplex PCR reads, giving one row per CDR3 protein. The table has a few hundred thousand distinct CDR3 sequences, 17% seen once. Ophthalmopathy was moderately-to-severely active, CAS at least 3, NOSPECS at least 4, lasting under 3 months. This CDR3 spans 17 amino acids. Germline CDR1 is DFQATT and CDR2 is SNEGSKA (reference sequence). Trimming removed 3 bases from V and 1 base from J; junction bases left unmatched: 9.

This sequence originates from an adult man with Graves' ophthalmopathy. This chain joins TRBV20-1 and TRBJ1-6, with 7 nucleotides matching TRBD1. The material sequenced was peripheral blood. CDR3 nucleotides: TGCAGTGCTAGTGTCGAGGGGGCGGGTTCCTATAATTCACCCCTCCACTTT. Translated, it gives CSASVEGAGSYNSPLHF.